These 3 T cell receptor beta chains originate from one sample sequenced in a study of CD8+ T cells in alopecia areata. Treatment meaning: oral pan-JAK inhibitor, 5-10 mg twice daily. Sequencing templates came from extracted RNA that was reverse transcribed into cDNA. Generated by immunoSEQ multiplex PCR, the TCRdb table keeps only in-frame clones and is missing some. This sample has just under 65,000 clones, with 46% found just once. Sequencing used CD8+ T cells sorted from blood, obtained at roughly week 36, from a patient treated with tofacitinib. The receptors were sampled from a human donor with alopecia areata.

This clone was observed a few times. This chain uses TRBV15 with TRBJ2-6, with D possibly matching TRBD2 (5 bases). V was shortened by 6 bases and J by 1 base, with 16 bases between the two germline ends. This CDR3 is built from 17 residues. Germline V CDR1 and CDR2: LNHNV, YYDKDF (reference sequence). DNA for the CDR3: TGTGCCACCAGAATAAAACCTTCGGGGTCTGGGGCCAACGTCCTGACTTTC. Translating it yields CATRIKPSGSGANVLTF.

The J gene is TRBJ2-7, the V gene TRBV30; D may match TRBD1 or TRBD2 (5 bases each). This CDR3 has 12 amino acids. V was shortened by 8 bases and J by 3 bases, with 14 bases between the two germline ends. Germline lookup yields CDR1 GTSNPN and CDR2 SVGIG (reference sequence). CDR3 DNA: TGTGCCGGGGGACGGGACCGCTACGAGCAGTACTTC. The encoded protein is CAGGRDRYEQYF. Complete variable domain (other parts from reference TRBV30 and TRBJ2-7): SQTIHQWPATLVQPVGSPLSLECTVEGTSNPNLYWYRQAAGRGLQLLFYSVGIGQISSEVPQNLSASRPQDRQFILSSKKLLLSDSGFYLCAGGRDRYEQYFGPGTRLTVT.

V and J are TRBV9 and TRBJ2-7, with 9 positions matching TRBD2. Germline V gene lookup returns CDR1 SGDLS and CDR2 YYNGEE. The CDR3 runs to 15 residues. Trimming took 0 bases from V and 5 from J; bases not matched to a gene: 6. CDR3 sequence: CASSVGVIAGDEQYF. The CDR3 nucleotides read TGTGCCAGCAGCGTAGGGGTGATAGCGGGAGACGAGCAGTACTTC.